This TCR beta chain came from a study of T cell responses to AZD1222 COVID-19 vaccine. Study overall: Second-dose timings of about 4 or about 12 weeks were pooled. Study-level findings and limits: Nearly half of spike-specific TCRs reportedly target unmutated variant regions. Clonal diversity was possibly underestimated; the donors were predominantly white British and more often female. The span of vaccine-associated CD4 TCRs extended across spike, with dominance at 160-218 and 743-854.

The CDR3 loop spans 16 amino acids. With 3 bases removed from V and 0 bases from J, the gap between germline ends came to 14 bases. The germline V gene encodes CDR1 KGHSH and CDR2 LQKENI. A word on this clone: No antigen is known for it.

Clones were sequenced by immunoSEQ multiplex PCR, and TCRdb holds only the in-frame ones, with some missing. The data contain around 140,000 clones, roughly 92% of them singletons. The receptor was derived from an adult in good health. The material sequenced was peripheral blood, taken on day 0 of AZD1222 vaccination. The chain joins TRBV18 to TRBJ1-1; the D gene is possibly TRBD1 (6 bases). CDR3 nucleotide sequence: TGTGCCAGCTCACCCATTGGACGGGACATGAACACTGAAGCTTTCTTT. As protein: CASSPIGRDMNTEAFF.